The clone carrying this TCR beta chain was seen just once. Its antigen is unknown. PCR employed 60 Vbeta and 13 Jbeta primers. Generated by immunoSEQ multiplex PCR, the TCRdb table keeps only in-frame clones and is missing some. The sample contains about 170,000 clones, less than 90% of which appear only once. This sample is drawn from a study of cytomegalovirus exposure and HLA in healthy donors. Findings of the study overall: As immune exposure information, only CMV serostatus was available. Follow-up analysis found HLA locus-dependent TCR association rates, highest for DRB1 and lowest for HLA-C. Later examination showed HLA-associated TCR beta chains had greater clonal expansion than equally common others.

Sequences were obtained from PBMCs. The origin of this receptor is a woman aged 50 to 60 in good health and CMV-seropositive.

The DNA of the CDR3 is TGTGCCAGCAGCCCGACTAGCACAGATACGCAGTATTTT. Residues: CASSPTSTDTQYF. This chain joins TRBV2 and TRBJ2-3; D unresolved. V dropped 6 bases and J dropped 0 bases, with 7 bases sitting between them. This CDR3 is 13 amino acids long. CDR1 and CDR2 from the germline V gene are SNHLY and FYNNEI.